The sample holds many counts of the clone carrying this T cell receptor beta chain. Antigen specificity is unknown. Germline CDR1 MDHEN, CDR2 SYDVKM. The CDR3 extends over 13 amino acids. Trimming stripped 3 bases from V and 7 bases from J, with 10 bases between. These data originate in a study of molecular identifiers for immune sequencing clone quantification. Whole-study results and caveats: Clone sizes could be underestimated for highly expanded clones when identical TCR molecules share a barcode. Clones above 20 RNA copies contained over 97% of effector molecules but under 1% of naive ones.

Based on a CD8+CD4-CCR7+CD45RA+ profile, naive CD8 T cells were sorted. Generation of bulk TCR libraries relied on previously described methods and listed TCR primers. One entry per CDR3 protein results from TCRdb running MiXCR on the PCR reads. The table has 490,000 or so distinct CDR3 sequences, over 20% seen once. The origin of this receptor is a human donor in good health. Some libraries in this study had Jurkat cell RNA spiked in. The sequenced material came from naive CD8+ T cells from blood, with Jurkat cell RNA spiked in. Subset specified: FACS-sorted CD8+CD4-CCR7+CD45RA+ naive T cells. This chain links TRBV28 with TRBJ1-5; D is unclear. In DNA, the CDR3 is TGTGCCAGCAGTTTGCGGGGTTGGCAGCCCCAGCATTTT. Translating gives CASSLRGWQPQHF. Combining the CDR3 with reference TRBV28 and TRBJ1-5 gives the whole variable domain DVKVTQSSRYLVKRTGEKVFLECVQDMDHENMFWYRQDPGLGLRLIYFSYDVKMKEKGDIPEGYSVSREKKERFSLILESASTNQTSMYLCASSLRGWQPQHFGDGTRLSIL.